Each of the 19 T cell receptor beta chains below was sequenced from the same sample in a study of blood T cell repertoires in COVID-19. The repertoire was sequenced with immunoSEQ multiplex PCR; TCRdb's copy has only in-frame clones and lacks some. The table shows about 300,000 clones, with about nine tenths occurring only once. Material: PBMCs or T cells enriched from blood (not recorded which). The receptors shown here come from a young woman who had recovered from COVID-19.

In this sample, this clone turned up once. The chain carries TRBV27 and TRBJ2-7; D unresolved. The V end was cut by 3 bases, the J end by 5 bases, with 14 bases between. The CDR3 is 14 residues long. Germline loops: CDR1 MNHEY, CDR2 SMNVEV (reference sequence). CDR3 nucleotide sequence: TGTGCCAGCAGTTTTAGTACTCGTACTGACGAGCAGTACTTC. Its protein product is CASSFSTRTDEQYF.

The chain joins TRBV30 to TRBJ2-1, with D perhaps matching TRBD1 (6 bases). Germline lookup yields CDR1 GTSNPN and CDR2 SVGIG (reference sequence). The CDR3 has 15 amino acids. V gave up 1 base and J gave up 4 bases, with 14 bases separating them. CDR3 loop: CAWSDYGTPYNEQFF. The CDR3 DNA sequence: TGTGCCTGGAGTGATTACGGGACACCTTACAATGAGCAGTTCTTC.

The rearrangement links TRBV28 to TRBJ2-7; D is possibly TRBD2 (7 bases). V was cut by 5 bases and J by 1 base, with 15 bases left in between. Germline V gene lookup returns CDR1 MDHEN and CDR2 SYDVKM. CDR3 size: 15 residues. The CDR3 nucleotides are TGTGCCAGCAGTCTTGGAGGGGGAGGGTCCTACGAGCAGTACTTC. Encoded protein: CASSLGGGGSYEQYF.

The chain links TRBV2 to TRBJ1-1, with no clear D. The CDR3 sequence is 16 residues long. The V gene lost 6 bases and the J gene lost 3 bases, with 20 bases spanning the gap. The germline V gene encodes CDR1 SNHLY and CDR2 FYNNEI. Written as DNA, the CDR3 is TGTGCCAGCAGAAGGTACTCAGAACTAGGCGACACTGAAGCTTTCTTT. It yields the protein CASRRYSELGDTEAFF.

The chain has TRBV10-1 and TRBJ1-1, with D perhaps matching TRBD1 (6 bases). V gave up 2 bases and J gave up 5 bases, with 12 bases separating them. The CDR3 covers 14 residues. Per germline, CDR1 WNHNN and CDR2 SYGVQD (reference sequence). Here the CDR3 reads CASSESRGITEAFF. Written as DNA, the CDR3 is TGCGCCAGCAGTGAGAGCAGGGGTATAACTGAAGCTTTCTTT.

The rearrangement links TRBV9 to TRBJ1-1; 7 bases are shared with TRBD1. The CDR3 loop spans 14 amino acids. The trim removed 7 bases at V and 4 bases at J, leaving 10 bases unmatched. Per the germline V gene, CDR1 is SGDLS and CDR2 is YYNGEE. The DNA of the CDR3 is TGTGCCAGCGCGCGACAGGGTGAGGTCACTGAAGCTTTCTTT. Its translation is CASARQGEVTEAFF.

The genes are TRBV9 and TRBJ2-1, with D maybe TRBD1 (6 bases). The CDR3 spans 15 residues. Looked up from germline, CDR1 is SGDLS and CDR2 is YYNGEE. V lost 7 bases to trimming and J lost 1 base, with 15 bases between them. The CDR3 region has the DNA TGTGCCAGCCAAACGGACAGAGATTCCTACAATGAGCAGTTCTTC. This encodes CASQTDRDSYNEQFF. The complete variable domain, with remaining parts taken from reference TRBV9 and TRBJ2-1, reads DSGVTQTPKHLITATGQRVTLRCSPRSGDLSVYWYQQSLDQGLQFLIQYYNGEERAKGNILERFSAQQFPDLHSELNLSSLELGDSALYFCASQTDRDSYNEQFFGPGTRLTVL.

The chain employs TRBV10-3 and TRBJ1-2; tentative D call: TRBD1 (6 bases). Per the germline V gene, CDR1 is ENHRY and CDR2 is SYGVKD. The CDR3 length is 11 residues. The V gene lost 2 bases and the J gene lost 8 bases, with 6 bases spanning the gap. The CDR3 is CAISEGQGYTF. The CDR3 DNA sequence: TGTGCCATCAGTGAGGGACAGGGCTACACCTTC.

This clone was seen once. The V gene is TRBV27, the J gene TRBJ2-6, with D perhaps TRBD2 (5 bases). This CDR3 comprises 16 residues. V lost 0 bases to trimming and J lost 2 bases, with 8 bases between them. Germline CDR1 is MNHEY and CDR2 is SMNVEV (reference sequence). In DNA form, the CDR3 reads TGTGCCAGCAGTTTATCAGAGGGCGCTGGGGCCAACGTCCTGACTTTC. Encoded protein: CASSLSEGAGANVLTF.

This chain joins TRBV5-1 and TRBJ2-2; D might be TRBD2 (6 bases). The V gene's germline CDR1 is SGHRS and CDR2 YFSETQ. The CDR3 sequence is 16 residues long. V was shortened by 4 bases and J by 4 bases, with 17 bases between the two germline ends. CDR3 region: CASSQLASGGTGELFF. The CDR3 bases are TGCGCCAGCAGCCAACTAGCTTCTGGGGGCACCGGGGAGCTGTTTTTT.

The J gene is TRBJ2-5, the V gene TRBV2, with TRBD2 matching 9 bases. Germline V CDR1 and CDR2: SNHLY, FYNNEI. Trimming removed 6 bases from V and 4 bases from J; junction bases left unmatched: 9. The CDR3 is made up of 15 amino acids. CDR3 nucleotide sequence: TGTGCCAGCAGACAACTAATTAGCGGGGGAGAGACCCAGTACTTC. It yields the protein CASRQLISGGETQYF.

As DNA, the CDR3 is TGCGCCAGCAGCCCGATATGGGACAGGGACTACGAGCAGTACTTC. Its protein is CASSPIWDRDYEQYF. The chain couples TRBV4-1 to TRBJ2-7; 9 bases map to TRBD1. J gave up 3 bases and V 4 bases, and 7 bases lay outside the gene matches. Germline CDR1 MGHRA, CDR2 YSYEKL. This CDR3 is built from 15 residues.

The sample holds one count of this clone. The chain uses TRBV5-1 and TRBJ2-5; 12 nucleotides line up with TRBD2. The V and J ends lost 4 bases and 4 bases, in that order; junction bases with no gene match: 8. CDR3 length equals 16 residues. Germline V gene data show CDR1 as SGHRS and CDR2 as YFSETQ. CDR3 coding DNA: TGCGCCAGCAGCCCTACTAGCGGGAGGTTTATAGAGACCCAGTACTTC. Translating it yields CASSPTSGRFIETQYF.

The chain links TRBV28 to TRBJ2-2; 11 bases are shared with TRBD2. The CDR3 totals 17 residues. From germline, CDR1 is MDHEN and CDR2 SYDVKM. V lost 6 bases, J lost 0 bases, and 6 bases stayed unmatched. The CDR3: CASRGGLAVANTGELFF. As DNA, the CDR3 is TGTGCCAGCAGGGGGGGACTAGCGGTCGCGAACACCGGGGAGCTGTTTTTT.

The gene calls are TRBV19 and TRBJ2-1; 7 bases are shared with TRBD2. The V gene's germline CDR1 is LNHDA and CDR2 SQIVND (reference sequence). Germline trimming cut 5 bases from V and 0 bases from J; bases unmatched to any gene: 4. The CDR3 runs 15 residues. CDR3 DNA sequence: TGTGCCAGTAGTCCCGGGGGGAGCTCCTACAATGAGCAGTTCTTC. Amino acid sequence: CASSPGGSSYNEQFF.

The chain recombines TRBV20-1 with TRBJ1-1; D is unclear. V was clipped by 3 bases and J by 7 bases, with 15 bases between them. The CDR3 extends over 13 amino acids. From germline, CDR1 is DFQATT and CDR2 SNEGSKA (reference sequence). The CDR3 protein is CSASIRRGSEAFF. The CDR3 bases are TGCAGTGCTAGTATTCGTCGAGGCAGTGAAGCTTTCTTT.

Only a few counts were recorded for this clone. This chain joins TRBV7-9 and TRBJ1-2; D might be TRBD1 (6 bases). The germline V gene encodes CDR1 SEHNR and CDR2 FQNEAQ (reference sequence). This CDR3 comprises 17 residues. The V gene lost 3 bases and the J gene lost 3 bases, with 20 bases spanning the gap. The CDR3 loop is CASSLELGQKIHYGYTF. In nucleotides, the CDR3 is TGTGCCAGCAGCTTGGAGCTTGGACAGAAGATTCACTATGGCTACACCTTC.

The V and J genes are TRBV5-5 and TRBJ2-1; D is uncertain. CDR3 length: 16 amino acids. CDR1 is SGHKS, CDR2 YYEKEE, per germline (reference sequence). Trimming took off 1 base at V and 3 bases at J, with 14 bases between the two ends. CDR3 DNA: TGTGCCAGCAGCTTGTACCCATACAGTTTCTACAATGAGCAGTTCTTC. This encodes CASSLYPYSFYNEQFF.

About this clone itself: The DNA is omitted, as the CDR3 cannot be located on it reliably, and the CDR3 follows TCRdb's listing. V usage is TRBV27 and J usage is TRBJ1-3; the listed D gene, TRBD1, was not tested against the DNA. CDR1 and CDR2 from the germline V gene are MNHEY and SMNVEV (reference sequence). The CDR3 is 17 amino acids long, termini counted. This CDR3 reads CASSLFGPGGTGNTIYF.